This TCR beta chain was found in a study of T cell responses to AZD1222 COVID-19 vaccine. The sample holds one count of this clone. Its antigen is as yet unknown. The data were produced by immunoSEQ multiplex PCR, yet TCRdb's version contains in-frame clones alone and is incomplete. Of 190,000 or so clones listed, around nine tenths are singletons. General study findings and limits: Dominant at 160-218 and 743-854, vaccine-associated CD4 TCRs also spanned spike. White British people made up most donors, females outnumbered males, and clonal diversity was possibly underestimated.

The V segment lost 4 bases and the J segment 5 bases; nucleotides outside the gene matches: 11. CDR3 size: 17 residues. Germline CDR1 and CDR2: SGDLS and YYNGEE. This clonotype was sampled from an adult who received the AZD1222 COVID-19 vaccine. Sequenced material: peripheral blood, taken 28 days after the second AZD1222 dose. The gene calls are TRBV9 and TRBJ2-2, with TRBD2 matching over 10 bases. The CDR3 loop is CASSLTPSGSRTGELFF. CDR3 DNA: TGTGCCAGCAGCCTTACCCCTAGCGGGAGTAGGACCGGGGAGCTGTTTTTT. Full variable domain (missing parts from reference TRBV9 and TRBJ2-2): DSGVTQTPKHLITATGQRVTLRCSPRSGDLSVYWYQQSLDQGLQFLIQYYNGEERAKGNILERFSAQQFPDLHSELNLSSLELGDSALYFCASSLTPSGSRTGELFFGEGSRLTVL.